What follows are 7 T cell receptor beta chains derived from one specimen sequenced in a study of long-term antiretroviral therapy in people with HIV. They ran version v3.0 of the immunoSEQ assay at survey level. Profiling relied on immunoSEQ multiplex PCR, and the TCRdb table lists in-frame clones only, not all of them. This table has around 6,500 clones, almost 75% appearing once. The starting material was unsorted PBMCs, obtained 0.2 years after starting antiretroviral therapy. These receptors were obtained from a man in his forties with HIV.

This clone was detected a few times. J is TRBJ2-1 and V is TRBV11-1; possibly TRBD1 for D (5 bases). Germline loops: CDR1 SGHAT, CDR2 FQDESV (reference sequence). V was trimmed by 1 base and J by 9 bases, leaving 10 bases between them. The CDR3 is 13 amino acids. The CDR3 DNA sequence: TGTGCCAGCAGCTTAGTAGGGGCGAGTGAGCAGTTCTTC. Residues: CASSLVGASEQFF.

The V gene is TRBV18, the J gene TRBJ2-3; D gene ambiguous. Trimming left V 7 bases short and J 2 bases short, with 13 bases between. Germline lookup yields CDR1 KGHSH and CDR2 LQKENI. The CDR3 length is 14 residues. CDR3 in DNA: TGTGCCAGCTTAGGTCGTGATAACACAGATACGCAGTATTTT. Translation: CASLGRDNTDTQYF.

This clone showed up just once. CDR3 residues: CASSLGPESGYGYTF. CDR3 sequence (DNA): TGCGCCAGCAGCTTGGGTCCGGAGAGCGGCTATGGCTACACCTTC. V and J are TRBV5-1 and TRBJ1-2; D gene uncertain. The ends were cut back, 0 bases at V and 4 bases at J, with 13 bases in the middle. Germline V gene sequence: CDR1 SGHRS, CDR2 YFSETQ. The CDR3 extends over 15 amino acids.

V usage is TRBV5-6 and J usage is TRBJ1-5, with a possible D match to TRBD1 (5 bases). Germline values: CDR1 SGHDT, CDR2 YYEEEE. This CDR3 contains 16 residues. V was trimmed by 3 bases and J by 2 bases, leaving 15 bases between them. CDR3 nucleotides: TGTGCCAGCAGCTCTGCGGGGGGATCGGGCAATCAGCCCCAGCATTTT. Translating gives CASSSAGGSGNQPQHF. The full variable domain, rest sourced from reference TRBV5-6 and TRBJ1-5, is DAGVTQSPTHLIKTRGQQVTLRCSPKSGHDTVSWYQQALGQGPQFIFQYYEEEERQRGNFPDRFSGHQFPNYSSELNVNALLLGDSALYLCASSSAGGSGNQPQHFGDGTRLSIL.

This clone is medium-sized. The V gene is TRBV19, the J gene TRBJ1-2; D is perhaps TRBD1 (6 bases). Trimming cost V 3 bases and J 1 base, with 24 bases left between them. This CDR3 is built from 19 residues. Germline-derived CDR1 and CDR2 are LNHDA and SQIVND (reference sequence). CDR3 DNA sequence: TGTGCCAGTAGTATCCTTCCCGAGGGGGGGATAGATGGTAACTATGGCTACACCTTC. Amino acid sequence: CASSILPEGGIDGNYGYTF.

V usage is TRBV11-2 and J usage is TRBJ1-1; no clear D gene. The CDR3 runs 14 residues. V dropped 3 bases and J dropped 4 bases, with 12 bases sitting between them. CDR1 is SGHAT and CDR2 is FQNNGV in the germline V gene. The CDR3 protein is CASSLGPLATEAFF. The DNA of the CDR3 is TGTGCCAGCAGCTTGGGTCCGTTGGCCACTGAAGCTTTCTTT.

The V gene is TRBV18, the J gene TRBJ2-1; D is perhaps TRBD1 or TRBD2 (5 bases each). The germline CDR1 and CDR2 sequences are KGHSH and LQKENI. This CDR3 region has 17 residues. The germline V and J ends were trimmed by 4 bases and 8 bases, with 24 bases remaining between them. CDR3 coding DNA: TGTGCCAGCTCACTTAGCACTCGGTGGGGGACCCTAGATGAGCAGTTCTTC. Translation gives CASSLSTRWGTLDEQFF. Combining the CDR3 with reference TRBV18 and TRBJ2-1 gives the whole variable domain NAGVMQNPRHLVRRRGQEARLRCSPMKGHSHVYWYRQLPEEGLKFMVYLQKENIIDESGMPKERFSAEFPKEGPSILRIQQVVRGDSAAYFCASSLSTRWGTLDEQFFGPGTRLTVL.